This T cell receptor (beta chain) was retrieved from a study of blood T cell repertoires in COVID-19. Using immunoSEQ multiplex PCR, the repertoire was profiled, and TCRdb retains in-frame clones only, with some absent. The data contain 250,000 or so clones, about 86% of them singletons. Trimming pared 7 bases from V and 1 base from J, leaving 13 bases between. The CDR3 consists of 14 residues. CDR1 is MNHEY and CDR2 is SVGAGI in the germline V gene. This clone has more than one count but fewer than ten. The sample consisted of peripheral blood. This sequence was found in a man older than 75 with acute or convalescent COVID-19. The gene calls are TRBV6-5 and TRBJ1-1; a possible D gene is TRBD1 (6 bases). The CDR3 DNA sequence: TGTGCCAGCACCCCTGGCAGGGGGAACACTGAAGCTTTCTTT. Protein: CASTPGRGNTEAFF.